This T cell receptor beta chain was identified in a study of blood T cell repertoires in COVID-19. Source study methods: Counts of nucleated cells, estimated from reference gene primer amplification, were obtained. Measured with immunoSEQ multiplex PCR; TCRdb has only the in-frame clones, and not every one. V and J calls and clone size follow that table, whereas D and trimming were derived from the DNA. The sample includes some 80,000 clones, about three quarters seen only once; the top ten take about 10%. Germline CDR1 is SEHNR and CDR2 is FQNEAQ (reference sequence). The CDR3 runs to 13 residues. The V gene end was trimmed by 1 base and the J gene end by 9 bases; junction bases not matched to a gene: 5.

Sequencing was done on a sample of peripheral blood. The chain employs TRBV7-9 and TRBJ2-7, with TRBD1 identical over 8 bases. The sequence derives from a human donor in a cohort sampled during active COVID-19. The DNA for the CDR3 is TGTGCCAGCAGCTTAGGAGGTGACAGGGGGCAGTACTTC. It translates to CASSLGGDRGQYF.